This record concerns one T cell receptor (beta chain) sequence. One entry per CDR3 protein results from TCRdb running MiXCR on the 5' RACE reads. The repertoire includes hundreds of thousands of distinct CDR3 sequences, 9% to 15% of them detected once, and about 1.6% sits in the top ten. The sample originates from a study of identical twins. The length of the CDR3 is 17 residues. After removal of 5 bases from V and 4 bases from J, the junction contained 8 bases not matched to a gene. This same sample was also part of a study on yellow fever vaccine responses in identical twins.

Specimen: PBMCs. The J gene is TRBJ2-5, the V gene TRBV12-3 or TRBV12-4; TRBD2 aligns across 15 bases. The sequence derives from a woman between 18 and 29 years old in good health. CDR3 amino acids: CASSNTGLAGGGETQYF. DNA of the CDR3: TGTGCCAGCAGTAACACGGGACTAGCGGGAGGAGGAGAGACCCAGTACTTC.